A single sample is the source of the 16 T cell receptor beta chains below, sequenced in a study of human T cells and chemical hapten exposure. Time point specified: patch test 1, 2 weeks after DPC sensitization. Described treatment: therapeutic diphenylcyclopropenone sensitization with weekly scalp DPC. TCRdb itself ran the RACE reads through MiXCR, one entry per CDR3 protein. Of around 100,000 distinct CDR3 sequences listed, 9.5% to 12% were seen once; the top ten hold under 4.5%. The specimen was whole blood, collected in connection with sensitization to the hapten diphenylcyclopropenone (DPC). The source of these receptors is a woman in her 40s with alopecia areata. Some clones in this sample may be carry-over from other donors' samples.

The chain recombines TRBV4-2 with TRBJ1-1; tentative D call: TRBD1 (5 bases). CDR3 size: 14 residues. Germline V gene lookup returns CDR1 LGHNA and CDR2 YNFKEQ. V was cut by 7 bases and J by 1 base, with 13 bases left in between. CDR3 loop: CASTPSGANTEAFF. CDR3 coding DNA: TGTGCCAGCACCCCGAGCGGGGCGAACACTGAAGCTTTCTTT.

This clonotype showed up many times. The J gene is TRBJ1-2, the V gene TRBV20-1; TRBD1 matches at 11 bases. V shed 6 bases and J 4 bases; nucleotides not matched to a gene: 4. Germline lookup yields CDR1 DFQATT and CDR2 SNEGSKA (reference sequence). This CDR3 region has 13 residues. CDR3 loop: CSARTGGGYGYTF. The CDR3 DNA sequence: TGCAGTGCAAGGACAGGGGGCGGCTATGGCTACACCTTC.

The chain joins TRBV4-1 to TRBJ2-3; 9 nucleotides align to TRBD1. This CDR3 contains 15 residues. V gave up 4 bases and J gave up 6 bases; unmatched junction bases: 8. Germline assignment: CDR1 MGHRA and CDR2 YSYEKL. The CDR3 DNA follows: TGCGCCAGCAGCCCACCGGGACAGGGATCCGATACGCAGTATTTT. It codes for CASSPPGQGSDTQYF.

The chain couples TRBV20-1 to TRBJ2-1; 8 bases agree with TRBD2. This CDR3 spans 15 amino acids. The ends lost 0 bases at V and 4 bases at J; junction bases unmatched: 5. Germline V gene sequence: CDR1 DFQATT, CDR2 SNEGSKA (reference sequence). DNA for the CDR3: TGCAGTGCTAGAGAGGGAAGCGGGAGTTACAATGAGCAGTTCTTC. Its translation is CSAREGSGSYNEQFF.

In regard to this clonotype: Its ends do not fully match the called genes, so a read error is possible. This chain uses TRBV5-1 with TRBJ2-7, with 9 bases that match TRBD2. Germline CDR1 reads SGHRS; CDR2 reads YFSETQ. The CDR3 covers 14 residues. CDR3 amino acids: CASSFSGSSHEQYF. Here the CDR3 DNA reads TGCGCCAGCAGCTTTAGCGGGAGCTCCCACGAGCAGTACTTC.

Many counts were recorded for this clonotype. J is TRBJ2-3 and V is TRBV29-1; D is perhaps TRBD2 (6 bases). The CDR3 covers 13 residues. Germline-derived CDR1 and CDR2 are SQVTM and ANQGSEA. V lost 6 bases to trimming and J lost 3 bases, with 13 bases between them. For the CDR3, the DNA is TGCAGCGTCGGGGGTCCCCTTACAGATACGCAGTATTTT. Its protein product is CSVGGPLTDTQYF.

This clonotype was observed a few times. CDR3 residues: CASSEVTGYTF. The CDR3 region has the DNA TGTGCCAGCAGCGAGGTGACAGGCTACACCTTC. The chain recombines TRBV6-1 with TRBJ1-2; D gene unclear. V lost 6 bases, J lost 8 bases, and 10 bases lay in between. The germline gives CDR1 MNHNS, CDR2 SASEGT. The CDR3 length is 11 residues.

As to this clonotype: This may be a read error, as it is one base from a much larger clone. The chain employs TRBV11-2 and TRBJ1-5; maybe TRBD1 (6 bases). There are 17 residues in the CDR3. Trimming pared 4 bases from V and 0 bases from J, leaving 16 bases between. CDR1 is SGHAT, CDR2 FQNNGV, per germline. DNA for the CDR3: TGTGCCAGCAGCTCGGGGGGCAGGGGCCCTAGCAATCAGCCCCAGCATTTT. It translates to CASSSGGRGPSNQPQHF.

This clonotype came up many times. This CDR3 reads CASSFSGSGNTIYF. The CDR3 DNA sequence: TGTGCCAGCAGTTTCTCAGGGTCTGGAAACACCATATATTTT. This chain connects TRBV12-3 or TRBV12-4 to TRBJ1-3; a possible D gene is TRBD1 (5 bases). The CDR3 loop spans 14 amino acids. V lost 3 bases and J lost 1, with 7 bases in between.

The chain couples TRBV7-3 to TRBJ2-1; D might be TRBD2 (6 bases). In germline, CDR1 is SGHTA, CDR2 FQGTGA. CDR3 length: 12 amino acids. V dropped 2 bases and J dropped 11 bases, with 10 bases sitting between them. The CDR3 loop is CASSLWGEQQFF. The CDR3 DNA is TGTGCCAGCAGCTTATGGGGGGAACAGCAGTTCTTC.

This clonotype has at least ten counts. The CDR3 DNA is TGCGCCAGCAGCCGCATGGGGGGTCTCGGAGGCAATGAGCAGTTCTTC. It specifies CASSRMGGLGGNEQFF. The chain joins TRBV4-3 to TRBJ2-1; tentative D call: TRBD2 (6 bases). V was clipped by 4 bases and J by 6 bases, with 19 bases between them. The germline gives CDR1 LGHNA, CDR2 YSLEER. The CDR3 is 16 amino acids.

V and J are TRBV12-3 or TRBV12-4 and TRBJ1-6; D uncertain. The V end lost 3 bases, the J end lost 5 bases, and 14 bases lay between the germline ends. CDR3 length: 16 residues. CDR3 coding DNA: TGTGCCAGCAGTTTTGGGTTTATCGAAAATAATTCACCCCTCCACTTT. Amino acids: CASSFGFIENNSPLHF.

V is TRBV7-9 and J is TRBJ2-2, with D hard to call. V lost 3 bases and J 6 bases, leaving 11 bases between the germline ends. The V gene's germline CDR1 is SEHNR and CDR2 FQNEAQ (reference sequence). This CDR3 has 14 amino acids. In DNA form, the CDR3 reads TGTGCCAGCAGCTTTGGCGGTTTGGCCGGGGAGCTGTTTTTT. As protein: CASSFGGLAGELFF.

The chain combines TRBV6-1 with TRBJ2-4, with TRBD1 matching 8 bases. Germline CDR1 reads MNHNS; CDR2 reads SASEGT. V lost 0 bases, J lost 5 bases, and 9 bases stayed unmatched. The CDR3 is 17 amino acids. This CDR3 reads CASSEAGHGTGQNIQYF. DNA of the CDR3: TGTGCCAGCAGTGAAGCTGGGCACGGGACAGGTCAAAACATTCAGTACTTC.

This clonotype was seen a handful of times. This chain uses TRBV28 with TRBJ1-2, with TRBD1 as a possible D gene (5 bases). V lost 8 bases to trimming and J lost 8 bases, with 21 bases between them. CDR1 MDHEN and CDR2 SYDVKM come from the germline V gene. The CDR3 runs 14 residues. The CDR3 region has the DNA TGTGCCAGCTACCCCATGGCGGGGACGGTCGGCTACACCTTC. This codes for CASYPMAGTVGYTF.

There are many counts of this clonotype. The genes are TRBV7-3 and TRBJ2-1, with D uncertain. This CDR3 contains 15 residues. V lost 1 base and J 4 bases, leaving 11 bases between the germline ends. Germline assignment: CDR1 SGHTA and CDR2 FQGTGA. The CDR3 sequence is CASSLMAGEYNEQFF. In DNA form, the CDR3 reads TGTGCCAGCAGCTTAATGGCAGGTGAATACAATGAGCAGTTCTTC. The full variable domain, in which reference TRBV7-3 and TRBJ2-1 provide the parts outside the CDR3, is GAGVSQTPSNKVTEKGKYVELRCDPISGHTALYWYRQSLGQGPEFLIYFQGTGAADDSGLPNDRFFAVRPEGSVSTLKIQRTERGDSAVYLCASSLMAGEYNEQFFGPGTRLTVL.